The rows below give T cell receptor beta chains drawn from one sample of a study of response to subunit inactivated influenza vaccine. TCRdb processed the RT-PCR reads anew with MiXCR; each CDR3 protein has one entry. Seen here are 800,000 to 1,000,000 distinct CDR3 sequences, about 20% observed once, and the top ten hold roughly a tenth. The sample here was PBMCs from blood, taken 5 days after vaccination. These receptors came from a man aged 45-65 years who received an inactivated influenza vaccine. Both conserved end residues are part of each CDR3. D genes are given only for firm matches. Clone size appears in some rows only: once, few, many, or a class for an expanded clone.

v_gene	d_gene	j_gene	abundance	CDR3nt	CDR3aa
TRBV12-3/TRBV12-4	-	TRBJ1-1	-	TGTGCCAGCAGTTCCAACTACGGCACTGAAGCTTTCTTT	CASSSNYGTEAFF
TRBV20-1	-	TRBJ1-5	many	TGCAGTGCTAGAGATGTTGGCGGGGATCAGCCCCAGCATTTT	CSARDVGGDQPQHF
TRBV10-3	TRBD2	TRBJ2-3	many	TGTGCCATCAGTTTTTTTCCTAGCGGGAGACGGGATCGCACAGATACGCAGTATTTT	CAISFFPSGRRDRTDTQYF
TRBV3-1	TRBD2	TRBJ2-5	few	TGTGCCAGCAGTCCGGTGCGGGGGGAGACCCAGTACTTC	CASSPVRGETQYF
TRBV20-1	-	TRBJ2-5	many	TGCAGTGCTAGCCCGGTTCAGGGACAACAAGAGACCCAGTACTTC	CSASPVQGQQETQYF
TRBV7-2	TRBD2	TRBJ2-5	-	TGTGCCAGCAGCACGACTAGCGGGGGGGCGGGGACCCAGTACTTC	CASSTTSGGAGTQYF
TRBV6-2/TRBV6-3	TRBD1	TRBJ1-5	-	TGTGCCAGCAGTTACAAGGGACAGGGGAATCAGCCCCAGCATTTT	CASSYKGQGNQPQHF
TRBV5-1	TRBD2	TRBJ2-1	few	TGCGCCAGCAGCTTGGAAGGGGGGACTAGCCCTTACAATGAGCAGTTCTTC	CASSLEGGTSPYNEQFF
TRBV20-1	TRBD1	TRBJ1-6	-	TGCAGTGCGGAACAGGGGTACGGTAATTCACCCCTCCACTTT	CSAEQGYGNSPLHF
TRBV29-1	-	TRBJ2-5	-	TGCAGCGTCAAGAAAAAAGAGACCCAGTACTTC	CSVKKKETQYF
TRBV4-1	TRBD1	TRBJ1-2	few	TGCGCCAGCAGCGCTGGGACAGGGGCATTCTATGGCTACACCTTC	CASSAGTGAFYGYTF
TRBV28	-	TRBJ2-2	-	TGTGCCAGCAGTTTAACAGGCGGCGGCACCGGGGAGCTGTTTTTT	CASSLTGGGTGELFF
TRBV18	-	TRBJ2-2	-	TGTGCCAGCTCACCACCCGGGACATACTCGACCACCGGGGAGCTGTTTTTT	CASSPPGTYSTTGELFF
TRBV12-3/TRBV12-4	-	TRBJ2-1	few	TGTGCCAGCAGTTTAATCCATCTCCCCGAGCAGTTCTTC	CASSLIHLPEQFF
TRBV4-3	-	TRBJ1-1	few	TGCGCCAGCAGCCAAGAGGTCCGGGGGAACACTGAAGCTTTCTTT	CASSQEVRGNTEAFF
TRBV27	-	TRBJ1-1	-	TGTGCCAGCAGTTCCTCCGGGACTGGTGCTGAAGCTTTCTTT	CASSSSGTGAEAFF